A single sample is the source of the 13 T cell receptor beta chains below, sequenced in a study of blood T cell repertoires in COVID-19. The table came from immunoSEQ multiplex PCR; TCRdb's copy has only in-frame clones and leaves some out. The sample lists over 120,000 clones, approximately 83% occurring once. The sample taken for sequencing was peripheral blood. All receptors come from a woman aged 55-75 years with acute or convalescent COVID-19.

V usage is TRBV2 and J usage is TRBJ1-1; D is uncertain. The CDR3 extends over 13 amino acids. Trimming removed 10 bases at V and 1 base at J, with 13 bases between. Germline V gives CDR1 SNHLY, CDR2 FYNNEI. CDR3 region: CAIGERGNTEAFF. Here the CDR3 DNA reads TGTGCCATCGGGGAGCGGGGGAACACTGAAGCTTTCTTT.

This clone was counted many times. The chain employs TRBV27 and TRBJ1-2; perhaps TRBD1 as D (6 bases). The germline V gene encodes CDR1 MNHEY and CDR2 SMNVEV (reference sequence). The CDR3 has 15 amino acids. With 2 bases removed from V and 5 bases from J, the gap between germline ends came to 15 bases. CDR3 amino acids: CASSLDPGTRYGYTF. In DNA form, the CDR3 reads TGTGCCAGCAGTTTAGATCCCGGGACACGGTATGGCTACACCTTC.

This clone was seen only a few times. This chain joins TRBV19 and TRBJ1-2; TRBD1 is a possible D gene (6 bases). Trimming stripped 1 base from V and 2 bases from J, with 11 bases between. Germline-derived CDR1 and CDR2 are LNHDA and SQIVND (reference sequence). This CDR3 is built from 15 residues. The chain's CDR3 is CASSIGTVGNYGYTF. The CDR3 DNA reads TGTGCCAGTAGTATAGGGACAGTCGGAAACTATGGCTACACCTTC.

The V call is TRBV3-1 (or the pseudogene TRBV3-2), the J call TRBJ1-1; D uncertain. CDR3 length: 14 amino acids. Germline V lookup: CDR1 LGHDT, CDR2 YNNKEL (reference sequence). Trimming removed 2 bases at V and 1 base at J, with 8 bases between. This chain's CDR3 is CASSQFSPNTEAFF. The CDR3 DNA is TGTGCCAGCAGCCAATTCAGTCCGAACACTGAAGCTTTCTTT.

The chain joins TRBV15 to TRBJ2-1; a weak D match, TRBD1 (6 bases). The CDR3 consists of 17 residues. V shed 3 bases and J shed 3 bases, with 18 bases lying between them. Germline CDR1 LNHNV, CDR2 YYDKDF (reference sequence). The CDR3 bases are TGTGCCACCAGCAGCCGGGACAAGGAAGGTCTCTACAATGAGCAGTTCTTC. As protein: CATSSRDKEGLYNEQFF.

This clone was picked up many times. The V call is TRBV19, the J call TRBJ2-1; 7 nucleotides match TRBD2. The CDR3 is 18 amino acids. Germline CDR1 is LNHDA and CDR2 is SQIVND (reference sequence). The V gene end was trimmed by 1 base and the J gene end by 6 bases; junction bases not matched to a gene: 15. The CDR3 protein is CASSIAARRLALGNEQFF. As DNA, the CDR3 is TGTGCCAGTAGTATAGCTGCTCGCCGACTAGCTTTGGGCAATGAGCAGTTCTTC.

There are a few counts of this clone. The CDR3 coding sequence is TGTGCCAGCAGTGGACGGGCAGGGGACGAGCAGTACTTC. Its protein is CASSGRAGDEQYF. The chain links TRBV2 to TRBJ2-7; TRBD1 might be the D (6 bases). The ends were cut back, 4 bases at V and 5 bases at J, with 12 bases in the middle. Germline CDR1 is SNHLY and CDR2 is FYNNEI. The CDR3 has 13 amino acids.

This chain connects TRBV2 to TRBJ1-4; possible D gene TRBD1, 6 bases. Germline V gene sequence: CDR1 SNHLY, CDR2 FYNNEI. The CDR3 has 15 residues. V was trimmed by 3 bases and J by 8 bases, leaving 16 bases between them. The CDR3, as DNA: TGTGCCAGCAGTGATAGGGGGACGCGAGGCGAAAAACTGTTTTTT. This codes for CASSDRGTRGEKLFF.

The chain's CDR3 is CASNRDSNQPQHF. CDR3 bases: TGTGCCAGCAACAGGGACAGCAATCAGCCCCAGCATTTT. The rearrangement links TRBV28 to TRBJ1-5, with a weak D call TRBD1 (6 bases). The CDR3 consists of 13 residues. V was shortened by 7 bases and J by 1 base, with 8 bases between the two germline ends. Germline CDR1 reads MDHEN; CDR2 reads SYDVKM.

The V and J genes are TRBV11-2 and TRBJ2-7, with TRBD1 matching 9 bases. CDR1 is SGHAT, CDR2 FQNNGV, per germline. V lost 2 bases to trimming and J lost 4 bases; unmatched junction nucleotides: 6. The CDR3 spans 15 residues. The CDR3 here is CASSLWGTGRYEQYF. Here the CDR3 DNA reads TGTGCCAGCAGCTTATGGGGGACAGGGCGTTACGAGCAGTACTTC.

The genes are TRBV2 and TRBJ1-1; D possibly corresponds to TRBD1 (5 bases). V gave up 3 bases and J gave up 4 bases, with 12 bases separating them. This CDR3 has 14 amino acids. CDR1 SNHLY and CDR2 FYNNEI come from the germline V gene. Written as DNA, the CDR3 is TGTGCCAGCAGTGACAGGGCATCGACCACTGAAGCTTTCTTT. This encodes CASSDRASTTEAFF.

This chain links TRBV27 with TRBJ2-1; D call uncertain. CDR1 MNHEY and CDR2 SMNVEV come from the germline V gene (reference sequence). Trimming took 7 bases from V and 4 from J, leaving 23 bases between them. The CDR3 runs to 17 residues. CDR3 DNA sequence: TGTGCCAGCAACTCGCACCAACCACCTAGGAGTTACAATGAGCAGTTCTTC. Protein: CASNSHQPPRSYNEQFF.

This clone was counted a single time. The chain combines TRBV27 with TRBJ2-2; TRBD1 aligns across 9 bases. V lost 5 bases and J lost 6; bases outside the gene matches: 7. The germline V gene has CDR1 MNHEY and CDR2 SMNVEV (reference sequence). The CDR3 is 15 residues long. CDR3 in amino acids: CASSPQGAMAGELFF. The DNA of the CDR3 is TGTGCCAGCAGTCCACAGGGGGCGATGGCCGGGGAGCTGTTTTTT.